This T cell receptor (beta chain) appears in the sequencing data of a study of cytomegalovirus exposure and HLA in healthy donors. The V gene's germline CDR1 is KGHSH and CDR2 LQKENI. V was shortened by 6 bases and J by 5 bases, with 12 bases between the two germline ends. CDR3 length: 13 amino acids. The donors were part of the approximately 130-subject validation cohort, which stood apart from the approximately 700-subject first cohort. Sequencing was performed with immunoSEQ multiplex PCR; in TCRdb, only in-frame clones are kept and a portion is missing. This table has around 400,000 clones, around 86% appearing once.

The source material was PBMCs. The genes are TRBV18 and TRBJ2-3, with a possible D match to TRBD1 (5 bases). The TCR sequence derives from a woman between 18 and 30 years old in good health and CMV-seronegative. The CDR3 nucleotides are TGTGCCAGCTCGGCAGGGTTTAGAGATACGCAGTATTTT. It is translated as CASSAGFRDTQYF.